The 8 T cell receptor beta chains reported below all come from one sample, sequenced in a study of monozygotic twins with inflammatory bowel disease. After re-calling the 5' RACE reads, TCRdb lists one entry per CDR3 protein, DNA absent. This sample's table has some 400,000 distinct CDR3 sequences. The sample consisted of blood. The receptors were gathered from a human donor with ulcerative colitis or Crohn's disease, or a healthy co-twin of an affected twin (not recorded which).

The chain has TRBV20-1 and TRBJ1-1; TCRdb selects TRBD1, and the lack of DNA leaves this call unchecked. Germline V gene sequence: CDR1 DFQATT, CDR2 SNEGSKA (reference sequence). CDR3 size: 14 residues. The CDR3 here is CSARGQLMNTEAFF.

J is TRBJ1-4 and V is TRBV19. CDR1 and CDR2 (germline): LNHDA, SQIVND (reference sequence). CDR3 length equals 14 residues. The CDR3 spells CASSRAERDEKLFF.

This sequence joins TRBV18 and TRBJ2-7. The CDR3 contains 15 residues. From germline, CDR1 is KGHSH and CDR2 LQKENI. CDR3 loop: CASSPSEVSSYEQYF.

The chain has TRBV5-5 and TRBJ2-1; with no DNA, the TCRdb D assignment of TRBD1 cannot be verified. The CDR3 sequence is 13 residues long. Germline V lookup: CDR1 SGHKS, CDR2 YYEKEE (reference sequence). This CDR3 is CASSPQSAAKQFF.

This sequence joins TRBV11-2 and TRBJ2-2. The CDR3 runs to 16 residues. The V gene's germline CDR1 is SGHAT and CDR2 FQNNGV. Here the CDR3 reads CASSLDQWAYTGELFF. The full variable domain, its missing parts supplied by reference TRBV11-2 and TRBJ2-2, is EAGVAQSPRYKIIEKRQSVAFWCNPISGHATLYWYQQILGQGPKLLIQFQNNGVVDDSQLPKDRFSAERLKGVDSTLKIQPAKLEDSAVYLCASSLDQWAYTGELFFGEGSRLTVL.

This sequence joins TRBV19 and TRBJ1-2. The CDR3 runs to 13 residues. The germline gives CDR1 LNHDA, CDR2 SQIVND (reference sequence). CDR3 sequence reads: CASKREGGYGYTF.

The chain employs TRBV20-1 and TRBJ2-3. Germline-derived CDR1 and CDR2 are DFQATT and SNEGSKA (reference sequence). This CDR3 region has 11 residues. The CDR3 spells CSARVMDTQYF.

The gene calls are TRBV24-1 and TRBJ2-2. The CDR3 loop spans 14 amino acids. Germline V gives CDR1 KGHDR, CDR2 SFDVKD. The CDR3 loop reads CATSGDGNTGELFF.